The entry below gives a single T cell receptor (beta chain) sequence along with its context. Germline V lookup: CDR1 MRHNA, CDR2 SNTAGT. V shed 0 bases and J shed 6 bases, with 15 bases lying between them. CDR3 length equals 16 residues. The PCR employed 60 Vbeta primers together with 13 Jbeta primers. TCRdb's table, derived via immunoSEQ multiplex PCR, lists solely in-frame clones and lacks some. The sample lists approximately 100,000 clones, 79% occurring once. These data belong to a study of cytomegalovirus exposure and HLA in healthy donors. The source of this sequence is a female donor in good health and CMV-seropositive. Sequenced material: PBMCs. The J gene is TRBJ2-1, the V gene TRBV6-4; D is possibly TRBD2 (5 bases). The CDR3 loop is CASSDSAGSLRNEQFF. The CDR3 nucleotides read TGTGCCAGCAGTGACTCGGCGGGTTCTCTACGCAATGAGCAGTTCTTC.